Listed below are T cell receptor beta chains from one sample, sequenced in a study of T cells of healthy individuals. TCRdb fed the 5' RACE reads into MiXCR, producing one record per CDR3 protein. The profile shows some 100,000 distinct CDR3 sequences, under 20% of them singletons. These receptors originate from a human donor in good health. Both conserved end residues are part of each CDR3. A D gene is named only where the DNA matches it firmly. Rows give clone size only sometimes, using once, few, many, or a class for an expanded clone.

clone_size: .
j_call: TRBJ2-7
v_call: TRBV27
d_call: .
cdr3_aa: CASSWTNLAEQYF
cdr3_nt: TGTGCCAGCAGTTGGACCAATCTGGCCGAGCAGTACTTC

clone_size: .
j_call: TRBJ2-1
v_call: TRBV5-6
d_call: .
cdr3_aa: CASSRTVEQFF
cdr3_nt: TGTGCCAGCAGCAGAACAGTTGAGCAGTTCTTC

clone_size: many
j_call: TRBJ2-4
v_call: TRBV6-4
d_call: .
cdr3_aa: CASSDSRQFGRSKLAKNIQYF
cdr3_nt: TGTGCCAGCAGTGACTCCCGACAGTTTGGTCGGTCTAAACTAGCCAAAAACATTCAGTACTTC

clone_size: .
j_call: TRBJ2-1
v_call: TRBV29-1
d_call: TRBD1
cdr3_aa: CSSGQGGYGEQFF
cdr3_nt: TGCAGCTCAGGACAGGGAGGTTACGGTGAGCAGTTCTTC

clone_size: few
j_call: TRBJ2-1
v_call: TRBV9
d_call: TRBD1
cdr3_aa: CASSLTGVYNEQFF
cdr3_nt: TGTGCCAGCAGCCTCACAGGGGTCTACAATGAGCAGTTCTTC

clone_size: few
j_call: TRBJ1-5
v_call: TRBV4-1
d_call: .
cdr3_aa: CASSPTWSNQPQHF
cdr3_nt: TGCGCCAGCAGCCCGACGTGGAGCAATCAGCCCCAGCATTTT

clone_size: many
j_call: TRBJ1-1
v_call: TRBV5-1
d_call: .
cdr3_aa: CASSLGQMNTEAFF
cdr3_nt: TGCGCCAGCAGCTTGGGACAGATGAACACTGAAGCTTTCTTT

clone_size: many
j_call: TRBJ2-3
v_call: TRBV29-1
d_call: .
cdr3_aa: CSVEGESTDTQYF
cdr3_nt: TGCAGCGTTGAGGGGGAGAGCACAGATACGCAGTATTTT

clone_size: many
j_call: TRBJ1-1
v_call: TRBV14
d_call: .
cdr3_aa: CASSQETANTEAFF
cdr3_nt: TGTGCCAGCAGCCAAGAAACAGCGAACACTGAAGCTTTCTTT

clone_size: .
j_call: TRBJ2-3
v_call: TRBV9
d_call: TRBD2
cdr3_aa: CASSVGSSGSTDTQYF
cdr3_nt: TGTGCCAGCAGCGTAGGGTCTAGCGGTAGCACAGATACGCAGTATTTT

clone_size: .
j_call: TRBJ2-3
v_call: TRBV28
d_call: .
cdr3_aa: CASKGGGHSTDTQYF
cdr3_nt: TGTGCCAGCAAAGGAGGGGGACATAGCACAGATACGCAGTATTTT

clone_size: few
j_call: TRBJ2-3
v_call: TRBV29-1
d_call: TRBD2
cdr3_aa: CSSSGGGPSDTQYF
cdr3_nt: TGCAGCTCCTCCGGGGGGGGCCCCTCAGATACGCAGTATTTT

clone_size: few
j_call: TRBJ2-1
v_call: TRBV29-1
d_call: .
cdr3_aa: CSARTVDNEQFF
cdr3_nt: TGCAGCGCCCGGACAGTTGACAATGAGCAGTTCTTC

clone_size: few
j_call: TRBJ2-7
v_call: TRBV24-1
d_call: TRBD1
cdr3_aa: CATSDQSIPGTGCYEQYF
cdr3_nt: TGTGCCACCAGTGATCAAAGTATCCCCGGGACAGGGTGCTACGAGCAGTACTTC

clone_size: many
j_call: TRBJ2-6
v_call: TRBV3-2
d_call: .
cdr3_aa: CASSHRDRSGANVLTF
cdr3_nt: TGTGCCAGCAGCCACAGGGATAGGTCTGGGGCCAACGTCCTGACTTTC

clone_size: .
j_call: TRBJ2-1
v_call: TRBV5-1
d_call: .
cdr3_aa: CASSDIRSNEQFF
cdr3_nt: TGCGCCAGCAGCGATATTAGAAGCAATGAGCAGTTCTTC

clone_size: once
j_call: TRBJ2-3
v_call: TRBV7-9
d_call: TRBD2
cdr3_aa: CASSWGLAGDTQYF
cdr3_nt: TGTGCCAGCAGCTGGGGACTAGCGGGAGATACGCAGTATTTT

clone_size: few
j_call: TRBJ1-2
v_call: TRBV5-4
d_call: TRBD1
cdr3_aa: CASSTGNQGAGYGYTF
cdr3_nt: TGTGCCAGCAGCACCGGCAATCAGGGGGCTGGCTATGGCTACACCTTC

clone_size: .
j_call: TRBJ1-5
v_call: TRBV2
d_call: TRBD1
cdr3_aa: CASMGGQGGQPQHF
cdr3_nt: TGTGCCAGCATGGGGGGACAGGGCGGTCAGCCCCAGCATTTT

clone_size: once
j_call: TRBJ2-3
v_call: TRBV7-9
d_call: .
cdr3_aa: CASSLPGEAVTDTQYF
cdr3_nt: TGTGCCAGCAGCTTACCGGGGGAAGCGGTCACAGATACGCAGTATTTT

clone_size: .
j_call: TRBJ2-3
v_call: TRBV24-1
d_call: TRBD1
cdr3_aa: CATSRTGGTDTQYF
cdr3_nt: TGTGCCACCAGCCGGACAGGGGGCACAGATACGCAGTATTTT

clone_size: .
j_call: TRBJ2-7
v_call: TRBV5-1
d_call: TRBD1
cdr3_aa: CASSLGGYRGDNEQYF
cdr3_nt: TGCGCCAGCAGCTTGGGTGGATACAGGGGGGATAACGAGCAGTACTTC

clone_size: few
j_call: TRBJ2-1
v_call: TRBV20-1
d_call: .
cdr3_aa: CSASAGLAYNEQFF
cdr3_nt: TGCAGTGCTAGTGCGGGGCTAGCGTACAATGAGCAGTTCTTC

clone_size: many
j_call: TRBJ2-1
v_call: TRBV15
d_call: TRBD1
cdr3_aa: CATSRVGRGNEQFF
cdr3_nt: TGTGCCACCAGCAGAGTCGGCAGGGGGAATGAGCAGTTCTTC

clone_size: .
j_call: TRBJ2-1
v_call: TRBV9
d_call: .
cdr3_aa: CASSRSGNEQFF
cdr3_nt: TGTGCCAGCAGCCGCTCGGGGAATGAGCAGTTCTTC

clone_size: .
j_call: TRBJ1-5
v_call: TRBV7-2
d_call: .
cdr3_aa: CASSLVSDWSQPQHF
cdr3_nt: TGTGCCAGCAGCTTAGTTAGCGACTGGAGTCAGCCCCAGCATTTT

clone_size: .
j_call: TRBJ2-5
v_call: TRBV7-8
d_call: .
cdr3_aa: CASSFRTAQETQYF
cdr3_nt: TGTGCCAGCAGCTTTAGGACAGCTCAAGAGACCCAGTACTTC

clone_size: .
j_call: TRBJ2-5
v_call: TRBV4-2
d_call: .
cdr3_aa: CASSPRTGGQETQYF
cdr3_nt: TGTGCCAGCAGCCCTCGGACCGGGGGCCAAGAGACCCAGTACTTC

clone_size: many
j_call: TRBJ1-5
v_call: TRBV4-2
d_call: .
cdr3_aa: CASSRFRDSNQPQHF
cdr3_nt: TGTGCCAGCAGCCGTTTCAGGGATAGCAATCAGCCCCAGCATTTT

clone_size: many
j_call: TRBJ1-2
v_call: TRBV28
d_call: .
cdr3_aa: CASSFRFSYGYTF
cdr3_nt: TGTGCCAGCAGTTTTAGGTTCTCCTATGGCTACACCTTC

clone_size: many
j_call: TRBJ1-5
v_call: TRBV6-5
d_call: TRBD1
cdr3_aa: CASSEPGQGNQPQHF
cdr3_nt: TGTGCCAGCAGCGAACCGGGACAGGGCAATCAGCCCCAGCATTTT

clone_size: .
j_call: TRBJ2-2
v_call: TRBV12-3/TRBV12-4
d_call: .
cdr3_aa: CASWDRNTGELFF
cdr3_nt: TGTGCCAGCTGGGACCGAAACACCGGGGAGCTGTTTTTT

clone_size: many
j_call: TRBJ2-3
v_call: TRBV27
d_call: .
cdr3_aa: CASSLGDTQYF
cdr3_nt: TGTGCCAGCAGCTTAGGAGATACGCAGTATTTT

clone_size: few
j_call: TRBJ1-5
v_call: TRBV5-5
d_call: TRBD1
cdr3_aa: CASSLRQGISNQPQHF
cdr3_nt: TGTGCCAGCAGCCTAAGACAGGGAATTAGCAATCAGCCCCAGCATTTT

clone_size: .
j_call: TRBJ2-1
v_call: TRBV7-9
d_call: .
cdr3_aa: CASSLVVGDDNEQFF
cdr3_nt: TGTGCCAGCAGCTTAGTAGTAGGGGATGACAATGAGCAGTTCTTC

clone_size: many
j_call: TRBJ2-6
v_call: TRBV14
d_call: .
cdr3_aa: CASSQEGANVLTF
cdr3_nt: TGTGCCAGCAGCCAAGAGGGGGCCAACGTCCTGACTTTC

clone_size: .
j_call: TRBJ2-7
v_call: TRBV29-1
d_call: TRBD1
cdr3_aa: CSVVTDRAREQYF
cdr3_nt: TGCAGCGTTGTAACCGACAGGGCCAGGGAGCAGTACTTC

clone_size: .
j_call: TRBJ2-2
v_call: TRBV12-3/TRBV12-4
d_call: .
cdr3_aa: CATRGQQNTGELFF
cdr3_nt: TGTGCCACCCGCGGGCAGCAGAACACCGGGGAGCTGTTTTTT

clone_size: many
j_call: TRBJ2-3
v_call: TRBV20-1
d_call: .
cdr3_aa: CSARGLTDTQYF
cdr3_nt: TGCAGTGCTAGGGGCTTGACAGATACGCAGTATTTT

clone_size: .
j_call: TRBJ2-2
v_call: TRBV18
d_call: TRBD2
cdr3_aa: CASSPPGGFDTGELFF
cdr3_nt: TGTGCCAGCTCACCACCGGGGGGGTTCGACACCGGGGAGCTGTTTTTT

clone_size: .
j_call: TRBJ2-1
v_call: TRBV2
d_call: TRBD1
cdr3_aa: CASRDRDRFYNEQFF
cdr3_nt: TGTGCCAGCAGGGACCGGGACAGGTTCTACAATGAGCAGTTCTTC

clone_size: .
j_call: TRBJ2-2
v_call: TRBV10-3
d_call: TRBD2
cdr3_aa: CAISESPSGGTGELFF
cdr3_nt: TGTGCCATCAGTGAGTCGCCTAGCGGGGGGACCGGGGAGCTGTTTTTT

clone_size: few
j_call: TRBJ1-2
v_call: TRBV6-6
d_call: .
cdr3_aa: CASSYNTGGYGYTF
cdr3_nt: TGTGCCAGCAGTTACAACACAGGAGGCTATGGCTACACCTTC

clone_size: many
j_call: TRBJ2-2
v_call: TRBV6-2/TRBV6-3
d_call: .
cdr3_aa: CASSYKRLTGELFF
cdr3_nt: TGTGCCAGCAGTTACAAACGCCTCACCGGGGAGCTGTTTTTT

clone_size: .
j_call: TRBJ2-5
v_call: TRBV27
d_call: TRBD1
cdr3_aa: CASSLVGTGRETQYF
cdr3_nt: TGTGCCAGCAGTTTAGTGGGGACAGGGAGGGAGACCCAGTACTTC

clone_size: few
j_call: TRBJ2-1
v_call: TRBV7-6
d_call: TRBD2
cdr3_aa: CASSFGVSGDDEQFF
cdr3_nt: TGTGCCAGCAGCTTCGGGGTTAGCGGGGACGATGAGCAGTTCTTC

clone_size: many
j_call: TRBJ2-1
v_call: TRBV12-3/TRBV12-4
d_call: TRBD2
cdr3_aa: CASSKTSASYNEQFF
cdr3_nt: TGTGCCAGCAGTAAAACTAGCGCTTCCTACAATGAGCAGTTCTTC

clone_size: many
j_call: TRBJ2-1
v_call: TRBV24-1
d_call: .
cdr3_aa: CATSDPGGGRNNEQFF
cdr3_nt: TGTGCCACCAGTGATCCTGGAGGGGGGCGGAACAATGAGCAGTTCTTC

clone_size: few
j_call: TRBJ2-7
v_call: TRBV5-1
d_call: TRBD1
cdr3_aa: CASTVLGQGTEQYF
cdr3_nt: TGCGCCAGCACCGTACTCGGACAGGGAACCGAGCAGTACTTC

clone_size: many
j_call: TRBJ2-5
v_call: TRBV28
d_call: TRBD1
cdr3_aa: CASSPGTVRRETQYF
cdr3_nt: TGTGCCAGCAGCCCCGGGACAGTCCGGCGGGAGACCCAGTACTTC

clone_size: .
j_call: TRBJ2-1
v_call: TRBV5-1
d_call: TRBD2
cdr3_aa: CASSLFLAGGNEQFF
cdr3_nt: TGCGCCAGCAGCTTGTTCCTAGCGGGAGGTAACGAGCAGTTCTTC

clone_size: few
j_call: TRBJ2-7
v_call: TRBV27
d_call: .
cdr3_aa: CASRGRSYEQYF
cdr3_nt: TGTGCCAGCAGGGGACGGTCCTACGAGCAGTACTTC

clone_size: few
j_call: TRBJ2-7
v_call: TRBV20-1
d_call: .
cdr3_aa: CSAREGWGPYEQYF
cdr3_nt: TGCAGTGCTAGAGAGGGGTGGGGTCCCTACGAGCAGTACTTC

clone_size: .
j_call: TRBJ2-1
v_call: TRBV7-3
d_call: TRBD2
cdr3_aa: CASSLTKLAGGNEQFF
cdr3_nt: TGTGCCAGCAGCTTAACGAAACTAGCGGGGGGTAATGAGCAGTTCTTC

clone_size: many
j_call: TRBJ1-2
v_call: TRBV5-6
d_call: .
cdr3_aa: CASSFFLGADYGYTF
cdr3_nt: TGTGCCAGCAGCTTTTTTCTGGGGGCGGACTATGGCTACACCTTC

clone_size: .
j_call: TRBJ2-3
v_call: TRBV28
d_call: .
cdr3_aa: CASGLDLADTQYF
cdr3_nt: TGTGCCAGCGGGCTCGATCTCGCAGATACGCAGTATTTT

clone_size: many
j_call: TRBJ2-7
v_call: TRBV5-1
d_call: .
cdr3_aa: CASSFTGTYEQYF
cdr3_nt: TGCGCCAGCAGCTTCACAGGAACCTACGAGCAGTACTTC

clone_size: few
j_call: TRBJ2-7
v_call: TRBV4-3
d_call: .
cdr3_aa: CASSQDFSPGTYEQYF
cdr3_nt: TGCGCCAGCAGCCAAGATTTCTCCCCAGGAACCTACGAGCAGTACTTC